A selection of T cell receptor beta chains follows, all from one sample in a study of blood T cell repertoires in COVID-19. The data were produced by immunoSEQ multiplex PCR, yet TCRdb's version contains in-frame clones alone and is incomplete. Of 150,000 or so clones listed, around 73% are singletons. Sequencing was carried out using peripheral blood. The receptors originated from a woman aged 45-65 years with active or convalescent COVID-19. Each CDR3 is given with its conserved first and last residue. Fields, in order: V gene, D gene, clone size, J gene, CDR3 DNA, CDR3 protein. The D gene is left open where the match is weak. Size tells how often a clone was seen (once, few, many) or the class of an expanded clone, and some rows leave it out.

V: TRBV7-2
D: TRBD2
size: .
J: TRBJ2-1
DNA: TGTGCCAGCACCACTGGGAGGGAGGGTGAGCAGTTCTTC
CDR3: CASTTGREGEQFF

V: TRBV5-8
D: .
size: once
J: TRBJ1-2
DNA: TGTGCCAGCAGCTTGATGGGAGTTAATAACTATGGCTACACCTTC
CDR3: CASSLMGVNNYGYTF

V: TRBV2
D: TRBD1
size: .
J: TRBJ1-4
DNA: TGTGCCAGCAGTCTGGACAGGGTAGGGTTGAGGTTTTTT
CDR3: CASSLDRVGLRFF

V: TRBV7-3
D: TRBD2
size: .
J: TRBJ2-1
DNA: TGTGCCAGCAGCTTACAAACCACTAGCGGAACTGAGCAGTTCTTC
CDR3: CASSLQTTSGTEQFF

V: TRBV5-5
D: TRBD1
size: .
J: TRBJ1-3
DNA: TGTGCCAGCAGCTTGAGGGGGACAGGGGTCTCTGGAAACACCATATATTTT
CDR3: CASSLRGTGVSGNTIYF

V: TRBV30
D: .
size: .
J: TRBJ1-1
DNA: TGTGCCTGGAGTGGGGGGGTGAACGTTGCTTTCTTT
CDR3: CAWSGGVNVAFF

V: TRBV30
D: TRBD1
size: .
J: TRBJ2-7
DNA: TGTGCCTTGCATGACAGGGTTTCCTACGAGCAGTACTTC
CDR3: CALHDRVSYEQYF

V: TRBV15
D: .
size: .
J: TRBJ1-2
DNA: TGTGCCACCAGCAGAGACCCCCAGGGAACTGGCTACACCTTC
CDR3: CATSRDPQGTGYTF

V: TRBV5-6
D: .
size: .
J: TRBJ1-2
DNA: TGTGCCAGCAGCTTGCCCTCCTCCATGGGCGGCTACACCTTC
CDR3: CASSLPSSMGGYTF

V: TRBV7-2
D: .
size: .
J: TRBJ1-2
DNA: TGTGCCAGCAGCTTAGGTACACAGGGACCGGGTGAGGGCTACACCTTC
CDR3: CASSLGTQGPGEGYTF

V: TRBV10-2
D: TRBD2
size: .
J: TRBJ2-7
DNA: TGCGCCAGCAGTAGTTTGTCCATGGTGACTAGCGGCCCCTACGAGCAGTACTTC
CDR3: CASSSLSMVTSGPYEQYF

V: TRBV30
D: .
size: .
J: TRBJ2-2
DNA: TGTGCCTGGACGGGAAACACCGGGGAGCTGTTTTTT
CDR3: CAWTGNTGELFF

V: TRBV4-2
D: .
size: .
J: TRBJ1-1
DNA: TGTGCCAGCAGCCCGACTGGACAGTACACTGAAGCTTTCTTT
CDR3: CASSPTGQYTEAFF

V: TRBV7-6
D: .
size: .
J: TRBJ2-3
DNA: TGTGCCAGCAGCCATCGTTTAGGGGGAAAAGATACGCAGTATTTT
CDR3: CASSHRLGGKDTQYF

V: TRBV19
D: .
size: .
J: TRBJ1-1
DNA: TGTGCCAGTAGTCCCCAAAAGAACACTGAAGCTTTCTTT
CDR3: CASSPQKNTEAFF

V: TRBV6-2/TRBV6-3
D: .
size: .
J: TRBJ2-2
DNA: TGTGCCAGCAGCCTTATCGACAGGGAGCTGTTTTTT
CDR3: CASSLIDRELFF

V: TRBV28
D: .
size: .
J: TRBJ1-2
DNA: TGTGCCAGCCACACTATAAACTATGGCTACACCTTC
CDR3: CASHTINYGYTF

V: TRBV3-1/TRBV3-2
D: TRBD2
size: .
J: TRBJ2-1
DNA: TGTGCCAGCAGCCCCCCGGTGAGCGGGGCCGGGAATGAGCAGTTCTTC
CDR3: CASSPPVSGAGNEQFF

V: TRBV23-1
D: TRBD2
size: .
J: TRBJ2-2
DNA: TGCGCCAGCAGTCAATCAACGGGAGGGCTTAAGGGGGAGCTGTTTTTT
CDR3: CASSQSTGGLKGELFF

V: TRBV19
D: TRBD1
size: few
J: TRBJ2-1
DNA: TGTGCCAGTAGTATAGGGCGACAGGGTATGTGGAATGAGCAGTTCTTC
CDR3: CASSIGRQGMWNEQFF

V: TRBV28
D: .
size: .
J: TRBJ1-5
DNA: TGTGCCAGCGCCCGGGAGGGTCAGCCCCAGCATTTT
CDR3: CASAREGQPQHF

V: TRBV6-6
D: TRBD2
size: .
J: TRBJ2-3
DNA: TGTGCCAGCAGTCGGGGACTAGCGGGAGGGCCTGGCACAGATACGCAGTATTTT
CDR3: CASSRGLAGGPGTDTQYF

V: TRBV18
D: TRBD2
size: .
J: TRBJ2-5
DNA: TGTGCCAGCTCACCAGGGGGACTAGCCTTGGGAGAGACCCAGTACTTC
CDR3: CASSPGGLALGETQYF

V: TRBV7-2
D: .
size: few
J: TRBJ1-1
DNA: TGTGCCAGCAGCTTGGGGGGGATAAACACTGAAGCTTTCTTT
CDR3: CASSLGGINTEAFF

V: TRBV7-9
D: TRBD1
size: .
J: TRBJ2-7
DNA: TGTGCCAGCAGCCGCTCCGGGACAGGCTACGAGCAGTACTTC
CDR3: CASSRSGTGYEQYF

V: TRBV21-1
D: .
size: .
J: TRBJ1-1
DNA: TGTGCCAGCAGCAAAGTGCGGGACAGGTTGCCGAGAACTGAAGCTTTCTTT
CDR3: CASSKVRDRLPRTEAFF

V: TRBV19
D: .
size: .
J: TRBJ2-2
DNA: TGTGCCAGTAGTATTAGGGGCGGGGAGCTGTTTTTT
CDR3: CASSIRGGELFF

V: TRBV3-1/TRBV3-2
D: .
size: .
J: TRBJ1-1
DNA: TGTGCCAGCAGCCCAGCACCCTCCAGGGGCACTGAAGCTTTCTTT
CDR3: CASSPAPSRGTEAFF

V: TRBV3-1/TRBV3-2
D: .
size: .
J: TRBJ2-7
DNA: TGTGCCAGCAGCCACGGGCAGGGGAAAAACGAGCAGTACTTC
CDR3: CASSHGQGKNEQYF

V: TRBV7-9
D: TRBD2
size: .
J: TRBJ2-2
DNA: TGTGCCAGCAGCTCCTTAGCGGGGGGGAACACCGGGGAGCTGTTTTTT
CDR3: CASSSLAGGNTGELFF

V: TRBV6-4
D: TRBD1
size: many
J: TRBJ1-6
DNA: TGTGCCAGCAGTGAGCGGACAGGGGGTGGCTCACCCCTCCACTTT
CDR3: CASSERTGGGSPLHF

V: TRBV6-2/TRBV6-3
D: .
size: .
J: TRBJ1-1
DNA: TGTGCCAGCAGTTACTCTGTGGTGAGGACTGAAGCTTTCTTT
CDR3: CASSYSVVRTEAFF

V: TRBV9
D: TRBD1
size: .
J: TRBJ1-5
DNA: TGTGCCAGCAGCCCGACAGGGAATCAGCCCCAGCATTTT
CDR3: CASSPTGNQPQHF

V: TRBV4-2
D: TRBD1
size: .
J: TRBJ1-1
DNA: TGTGCCAGCAGCCAAGAGGACAGGGCCGGTCGTCTGAACACTGAAGCTTTCTTT
CDR3: CASSQEDRAGRLNTEAFF

V: TRBV19
D: TRBD1
size: .
J: TRBJ1-2
DNA: TGTGCCAGTATCCCGCCGGGACAGGTCTCGTCTGGCTACACCTTC
CDR3: CASIPPGQVSSGYTF

V: TRBV29-1
D: TRBD2
size: .
J: TRBJ2-3
DNA: TGCAGCGTTGTGACTAGCGGGAGACTCAGAGATACGCAGTATTTT
CDR3: CSVVTSGRLRDTQYF

V: TRBV30
D: .
size: .
J: TRBJ1-1
DNA: TGTGCGATAGACAGGAACACTGAAGCTTTCTTT
CDR3: CAIDRNTEAFF

V: TRBV9
D: TRBD2
size: .
J: TRBJ2-1
DNA: TGTGCCAGCAGCGTAGGAGGAATCCTTAGCGGGGGGAATGAGCAGTTCTTC
CDR3: CASSVGGILSGGNEQFF

V: TRBV6-2/TRBV6-3
D: TRBD1
size: .
J: TRBJ1-5
DNA: TGTGCCAGCAGTTACGACAGGGACCCTCAGCCCCAGCATTTT
CDR3: CASSYDRDPQPQHF

V: TRBV7-9
D: .
size: .
J: TRBJ1-2
DNA: TGTGCCAGCAGCTCCCCAGGGCTTCAAGATGGCTACACCTTC
CDR3: CASSSPGLQDGYTF

V: TRBV6-6
D: TRBD1
size: .
J: TRBJ1-5
DNA: TGTGCCAGCAGTAGTGGACAGGGCACTAGTCAGCCCCAGCATTTT
CDR3: CASSSGQGTSQPQHF

V: TRBV19
D: TRBD1
size: once
J: TRBJ1-2
DNA: TGTGCCAGTAGTGCAGGGGGCGCTTGGGTAGCGGCTGGCTACACCTTC
CDR3: CASSAGGAWVAAGYTF

V: TRBV6-5
D: TRBD1
size: .
J: TRBJ1-5
DNA: TGTGCCAGCAGCCTGGACAGGGACCCCAATCAGCCCCAGCATTTT
CDR3: CASSLDRDPNQPQHF

V: TRBV15
D: TRBD1
size: .
J: TRBJ1-6
DNA: TGTGCCACCAGCAGAGATAGGAGGGGGCAGAATTCACCCCTCCACTTT
CDR3: CATSRDRRGQNSPLHF

V: TRBV5-1
D: .
size: once
J: TRBJ2-5
DNA: TGCGCCAGCAGCTTGGAACCGACTGCCGGGACCCAGTACTTC
CDR3: CASSLEPTAGTQYF

V: TRBV28
D: .
size: .
J: TRBJ1-3
DNA: TGTGCCAGCAGTTTCCAGGGAAACACCATATATTTT
CDR3: CASSFQGNTIYF

V: TRBV19
D: .
size: few
J: TRBJ1-5
DNA: TGTGCCAGTAGACAGATCAATCAGCCCCAGCATTTT
CDR3: CASRQINQPQHF

V: TRBV5-6
D: .
size: .
J: TRBJ1-5
DNA: TGTGCCAGCAGCCTACTGGACAGTGGCGGCAATCAGCCCCAGCATTTT
CDR3: CASSLLDSGGNQPQHF

V: TRBV6-6
D: .
size: .
J: TRBJ2-1
DNA: TGTGCCAGCATCGTGGGGGGGGCGGGTTACAATGAGCAGTTCTTC
CDR3: CASIVGGAGYNEQFF

V: TRBV27
D: .
size: .
J: TRBJ1-1
DNA: TGTGCCAGCAGTTTCGTCCGGGACACTGAAGCTTTCTTT
CDR3: CASSFVRDTEAFF